This TCR beta chain was captured in a study of cytomegalovirus exposure and HLA in healthy donors. Across the whole study: In a previous analysis, 117 million unique TCR beta sequences were found from approximately 180 million T cells. Study conclusions and caveats: A later analysis associated about 18,000 TCR beta sequences with HLA alleles at a 0.05 false discovery rate. Across all donors, roughly uniform sequencing depth was an assumption of the presence/absence analyses.

Comments on this clone: Its target is unknown.

With 60 Vbeta and 13 Jbeta primers, the PCR was carried out. Repertoires were generated with immunoSEQ multiplex PCR, while TCRdb's copy carries only in-frame clones and drops some. The repertoire includes 15,000 to 20,000 clones, more than 65% of them detected once, and about 3.8% sits in the top ten. The sequencing input was PBMCs. The TCR was taken from a man aged 18-30 years in good health and CMV-seronegative.

CDR3 residues: CASSEGWTGNQPQHF. For the CDR3, the DNA is TGTGCCAGTTCAGAAGGATGGACTGGCAATCAGCCCCAGCATTTT. The V and J genes are TRBV6-6 and TRBJ1-5; unclear D gene. Germline V gene sequence: CDR1 MNHNY, CDR2 SVGAGI (reference sequence). This CDR3 region has 15 residues. The ends were cut back, 9 bases at V and 2 bases at J, with 17 bases in the middle.